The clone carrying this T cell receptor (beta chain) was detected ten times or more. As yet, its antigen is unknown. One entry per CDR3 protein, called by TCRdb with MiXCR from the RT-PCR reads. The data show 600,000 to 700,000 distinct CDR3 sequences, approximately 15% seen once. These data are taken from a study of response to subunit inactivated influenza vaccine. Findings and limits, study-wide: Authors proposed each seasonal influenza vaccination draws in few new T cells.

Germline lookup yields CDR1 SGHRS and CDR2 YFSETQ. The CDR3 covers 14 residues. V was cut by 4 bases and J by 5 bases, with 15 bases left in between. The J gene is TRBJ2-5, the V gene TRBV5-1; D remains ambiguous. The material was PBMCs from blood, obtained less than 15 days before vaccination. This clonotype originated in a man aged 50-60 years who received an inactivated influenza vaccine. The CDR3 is CASSAGKAGETQYF. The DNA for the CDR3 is TGCGCCAGCAGCGCCGGAAAGGCCGGTGAGACCCAGTACTTC.